The T cell receptor beta chain under discussion was sequenced for a study of cytomegalovirus exposure and HLA in healthy donors. Findings of the study overall: A later analysis showed TCR association rates differing by HLA locus, peaking at DRB1 and lowest at HLA-C.

The PCR ran on 60 Vbeta and 13 Jbeta primers. Produced via immunoSEQ multiplex PCR; TCRdb's table is partial and in-frame only. The top ten clones hold 7.5% to 9.5% of a sample with around 92,000 clones, about 76% of them seen once. Comments on this clone: Its target is not known.

The CDR3 totals 16 residues. CDR1 is SGHRS, CDR2 YFSETQ, per germline. Trimming shortened V by 0 bases and J by 6 bases, and 13 bases separated the two germline ends. The TCR originated in a human donor in good health. The chain is built from TRBV5-1 and TRBJ1-6; D uncertain. The sample taken for sequencing was PBMCs. This chain's CDR3 is CASSLAALSGNSPLHF. The CDR3 nucleotides read TGCGCCAGCAGCTTGGCTGCTTTGTCGGGTAATTCACCCCTCCACTTT.